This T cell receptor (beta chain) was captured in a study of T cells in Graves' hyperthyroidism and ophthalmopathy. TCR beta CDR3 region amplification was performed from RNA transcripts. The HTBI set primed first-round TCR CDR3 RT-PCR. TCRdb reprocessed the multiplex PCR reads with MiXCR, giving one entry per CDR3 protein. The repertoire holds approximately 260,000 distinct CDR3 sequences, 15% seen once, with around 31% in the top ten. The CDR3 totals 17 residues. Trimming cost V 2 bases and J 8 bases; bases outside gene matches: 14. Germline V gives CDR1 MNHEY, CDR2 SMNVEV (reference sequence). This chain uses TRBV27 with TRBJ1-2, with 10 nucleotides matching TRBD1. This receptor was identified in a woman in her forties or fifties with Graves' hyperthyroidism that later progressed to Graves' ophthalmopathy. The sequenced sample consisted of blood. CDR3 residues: CASSLGLAGQGSDGYTF. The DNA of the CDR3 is TGTGCCAGCAGTTTAGGCCTAGCGGGACAGGGGTCAGACGGCTACACCTTC.